This TCR beta chain was obtained from a study of blood T cells in healthy people across ages. CDR1 MNHEY and CDR2 SVGEGT come from the germline V gene. This CDR3 has 12 residues. Broader study findings: PBMCs were not sorted, which prevented a conclusive comparison of naive versus antigen-experienced cells.

A second PCR of 7 to 11 cycles used a sample-barcoded 5' primer and a J-beta primer mix. MiXCR was run by TCRdb on the 5' RACE reads, yielding one entry per CDR3 protein. The sample carries 550,000 to 600,000 distinct CDR3 sequences, about 45% recorded once. About this clonotype itself: Its antigen is undetermined. Sequence at one end of the junction differs from germline and may be a read error.

The sequenced sample consisted of blood. The source of this sequence is a man at least 80 years old in good health. V usage is TRBV6-2 or TRBV6-3 and J usage is TRBJ2-2; D may be TRBD2 (5 bases). CDR3 protein: CASRPPTGELFF. CDR3 sequence (DNA): TGTGCCAGCAGACCCCCGACCGGGGAGCTATTTTTT.